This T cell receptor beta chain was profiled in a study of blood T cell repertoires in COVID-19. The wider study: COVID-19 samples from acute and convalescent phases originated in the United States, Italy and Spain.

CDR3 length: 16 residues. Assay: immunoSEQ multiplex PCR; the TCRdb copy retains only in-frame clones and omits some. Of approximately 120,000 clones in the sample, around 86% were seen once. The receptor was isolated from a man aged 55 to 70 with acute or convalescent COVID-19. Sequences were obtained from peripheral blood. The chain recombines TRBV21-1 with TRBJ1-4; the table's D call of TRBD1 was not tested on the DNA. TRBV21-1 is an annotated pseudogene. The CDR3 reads CASSKVVRGWDEKLFF. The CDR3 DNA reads TGTGCCAGCAGCAAAGTTGTGAGGGGGTGGGATGAAAAACTGTTTTTT.